This T cell receptor beta chain came from a study of T cell responses to AZD1222 COVID-19 vaccine. Some clones are missing from TCRdb's copy, which holds only in-frame ones; the method was immunoSEQ multiplex PCR. Of more than 120,000 clones listed, 88% are singletons. On this clone itself: Its antigen is currently unknown.

Study outcomes and limitations: Donors, mostly white British, included more females; clonal diversity was possibly underestimated.

The sequencing used peripheral blood, collected 28 days after the second dose of the MenACWY control vaccine. This receptor was identified in an adult who received the MenACWY meningococcal vaccine as a control.

This CDR3 reads CASRETHTNYGYTF. CDR3 bases: TGTGCCAGCAGGGAAACCCACACTAACTATGGCTACACCTTC. This chain links TRBV28 with TRBJ1-2; unclear D gene. V was trimmed by 6 bases and J by 0 bases, leaving 11 bases between them. The germline V gene has CDR1 MDHEN and CDR2 SYDVKM. This CDR3 is 14 amino acids long.